One and the same sample provided the 26 T cell receptor beta chains below, sequenced in a study of a mutant IDH1 vaccine in newly diagnosed glioma. The time point was: week 5, during vaccination. Topical imiquimod was applied with each vaccine dose, which held 300 ug of mutant IDH1 20-mer peptide. Assay used: immunoSEQ multiplex PCR; TCRdb lists only in-frame clones, some missing. Of 45,000 to 65,000 clones in the sample, 82% were seen once. These receptors lack a known antigen. Sequenced material: PBMCs, taken from a glioma patient whose treatment included an IDH1 peptide vaccine. Every receptor here comes from a woman aged 18-35 years with glioma. Some clones in this sample may be carry-over from other donors' samples.

The sample holds one count of this clone. This chain uses TRBV14 with TRBJ2-7; D gene uncertain. Germline CDR1 SGHDN, CDR2 FVKESK. V was cut by 1 base and J by 3 bases, with 13 bases left in between. There are 15 residues in the CDR3. CDR3 amino acids: CASSQGSHQRYEQYF. Written as DNA, the CDR3 is TGTGCCAGCAGCCAAGGCAGTCACCAGCGCTACGAGCAGTACTTC.

The V call is TRBV29-1, the J call TRBJ1-5, with a tentative D call TRBD1 (6 bases). The CDR3 runs to 13 residues. Trimming took 5 bases from V and 0 from J, leaving 8 bases between them. Per germline, CDR1 SQVTM and CDR2 ANQGSEA. The CDR3 region has the DNA TGCAGCGTTTCACAGGGTAGCAATCAGCCCCAGCATTTT. Protein sequence: CSVSQGSNQPQHF.

The chain has TRBV19 and TRBJ2-7, with 9 bases matching TRBD1. Germline CDR1 LNHDA, CDR2 SQIVND (reference sequence). The CDR3 runs to 16 residues. V trimming: 5 bases; J trimming: 3 bases; junction bases outside the gene matches: 11. The CDR3 here is CASSRGGTGTIYEQYF. The CDR3 DNA is TGTGCCAGTAGTCGGGGCGGGACAGGGACTATCTACGAGCAGTACTTC.

V gene TRBV9 combines with J gene TRBJ2-7; D is perhaps TRBD1 (6 bases). The V and J ends lost 0 bases and 5 bases respectively, with 21 bases between them. The V gene's germline CDR1 is SGDLS and CDR2 YYNGEE. This CDR3 is built from 17 residues. CDR3 in amino acids: CASSVDLGRARGNEQYF. The CDR3 nucleotides are TGTGCCAGCAGCGTAGATTTGGGACGGGCCAGGGGAAACGAGCAGTACTTC.

The chain employs TRBV6-5 and TRBJ2-7; the D call may be TRBD1 or TRBD2 (5 bases each). Per germline, CDR1 MNHEY and CDR2 SVGAGI. The CDR3 runs 16 residues. Trimming stripped 0 bases from V and 0 bases from J, with 12 bases between. CDR3 coding DNA: TGTGCCAGCAGTTACTCGAGGGGACGGAACTCCTACGAGCAGTACTTC. This codes for CASSYSRGRNSYEQYF.

V gene TRBV7-6 combines with J gene TRBJ2-5; D not certain. Trimming took 6 bases from V and 2 from J, leaving 13 bases between them. CDR3 length: 14 residues. CDR1 SGHVS and CDR2 FNYEAQ come from the germline V gene. For the CDR3, the DNA is TGTGCCAGCAGTCGCATGCAGGTTCAAGAGACCCAGTACTTC. Encoded protein: CASSRMQVQETQYF.

This sequence joins TRBV7-9 and TRBJ2-2, with D possibly being TRBD1 (6 bases). CDR3 size: 14 residues. CDR1 and CDR2 (germline): SEHNR, FQNEAQ (reference sequence). Trimming stripped 6 bases from V and 3 bases from J, with 11 bases between. The CDR3 loop reads CASRQGLDTGELFF. The CDR3 bases are TGTGCCAGCAGACAGGGATTGGACACCGGGGAGCTGTTTTTT.

CDR3 residues: CASKGRIFGNTIYF. The DNA of the CDR3 is TGTGCTAGCAAAGGACGGATTTTTGGAAACACCATATATTTT. The rearrangement uses TRBV12-5 and TRBJ1-3, with unresolved D. This CDR3 has 14 amino acids. Trimming removed 9 bases at V and 3 bases at J, with 15 bases between. Per the germline V gene, CDR1 is LGHNT and CDR2 is FRNRAP. The variable domain in full, completed from reference TRBV12-5 and TRBJ1-3, reads DARVTQTPRHKVTEMGQEVTMRCQPILGHNTVFWYRQTMMQGLELLAYFRNRAPLDDSGMPKDRFSAEMPDATLATLKIQPSEPRDSAVYFCASKGRIFGNTIYFGEGSWLTVV.

To note about this clone: Germline and junction disagree at one end, which may indicate a read error. In DNA form, the CDR3 reads TGCAGTGCTGCTATCTCCTACGGGCAGTACTTC. Protein: CSAAISYGQYF. This chain uses TRBV20-1 with TRBJ2-7; D remains unclear. Germline CDR1 DFQATT, CDR2 SNEGSKA (reference sequence). The CDR3 extends over 11 amino acids.

This chain connects TRBV19 to TRBJ2-7, with D hard to call. Germline V gene sequence: CDR1 LNHDA, CDR2 SQIVND (reference sequence). The CDR3 has 14 residues. Deletions cut 0 bases from V and 5 bases from J, with 11 bases between. For the CDR3, the DNA is TGTGCCAGTAGTATAGATCACCCACGAGACGAGCAGTACTTC. Protein product: CASSIDHPRDEQYF. Full variable domain (remainder filled in from reference TRBV19 and TRBJ2-7): DGGITQSPKYLFRKEGQNVTLSCEQNLNHDAMYWYRQDPGQGLRLIYYSQIVNDFQKGDIAEGYSVSREKKESFPLTVTSAQKNPTAFYLCASSIDHPRDEQYFGPGTRLTVT.

Regarding this clone: A junction end diverges from the germline sequence, so it may reflect a read error. This rearrangement joins TRBV4-3 to TRBJ2-7; the D is unclear. This CDR3 contains 15 residues. Germline V lookup: CDR1 LGHNA, CDR2 YSLEER. The CDR3, as DNA: TGCGCCAGCAGCCAAGATCTGCCACCCTCCAACGAGCAGTACTTC. Encoded protein: CASSQDLPPSNEQYF.

This rearrangement joins TRBV19 to TRBJ2-7; TRBD1 is a possible D gene (6 bases). V was cut by 9 bases and J by 0 bases, with 18 bases left in between. The CDR3 contains 15 residues. Looked up from germline, CDR1 is LNHDA and CDR2 is SQIVND (reference sequence). The CDR3 DNA follows: TGTGCCAGCCGAATCCGGGACACCACCTCCTACGAGCAGTACTTC. It codes for CASRIRDTTSYEQYF.

This clone was detected only once. The rearrangement joins TRBV2 to TRBJ2-2; D is unresolved. Germline V gene sequence: CDR1 SNHLY, CDR2 FYNNEI. Trimming took 8 bases from V and 1 from J, leaving 11 bases between them. The CDR3 totals 14 residues. The DNA for the CDR3 is TGTGCCAGCGTTGGTTTTCAGAACACCGGGGAGCTGTTTTTT. Its protein product is CASVGFQNTGELFF.

The genes are TRBV14 and TRBJ2-7, with D possibly being TRBD2 (6 bases). Germline V gives CDR1 SGHDN, CDR2 FVKESK. Trimming removed 1 base at V and 4 bases at J, with 14 bases between. The CDR3 loop spans 15 amino acids. CDR3 amino acids: CASSQGPGGIYEQYF. DNA for the CDR3: TGTGCCAGCAGCCAAGGGCCCGGAGGGATTTACGAGCAGTACTTC.

The CDR3 region is CASSLEEGKNIQYF. DNA of the CDR3: TGTGCCAGCAGCTTAGAAGAGGGAAAAAACATTCAGTACTTC. The chain uses TRBV7-8 and TRBJ2-4; possible D gene TRBD2, 5 bases. Trimming took 1 base from V and 4 from J, leaving 8 bases between them. Germline V gene sequence: CDR1 SGHVS, CDR2 FQNEAQ. This CDR3 region has 14 residues. The full variable domain, completed using reference TRBV7-8 and TRBJ2-4, is GAGVSQSPRYKVAKRGQDVALRCDPISGHVSLFWYQQALGQGPEFLTYFQNEAQLDKSGLPSDRFFAERPEGSVSTLKIQRTQQEDSAVYLCASSLEEGKNIQYFGAGTRLSVL.

The rearrangement links TRBV6-1 to TRBJ2-3; 7 bases line up with TRBD1. J lost 5 bases, V lost 3 bases, and 8 bases had no gene match. CDR3 length equals 15 residues. CDR1 is MNHNS and CDR2 is SASEGT in the germline V gene. The CDR3 loop is CASSDPYRGVDTQYF. CDR3 DNA sequence: TGTGCCAGCAGTGACCCGTACAGGGGAGTAGATACGCAGTATTTT.

The chain joins TRBV7-2 to TRBJ2-3; TRBD1 matches 7 bases. J lost 1 base, V lost 8 bases, and 6 bases had no gene match. This CDR3 region has 14 residues. CDR1 is SGHTA and CDR2 is FQGNSA in the germline V gene. CDR3 bases: TGTGCCAGCGCTAGGGGGCGGGGCACAGATACGCAGTATTTT. Residues: CASARGRGTDTQYF.

This chain connects TRBV19 to TRBJ2-2; 11 bases line up with TRBD2. The CDR3 runs 13 residues. Per the germline V gene, CDR1 is LNHDA and CDR2 is SQIVND (reference sequence). V was pared by 7 bases and J by 7 bases, with 2 bases of the junction left unmatched. This chain's CDR3 is CASTLAGGGELFF. CDR3 coding DNA: TGTGCCAGTACTCTAGCGGGAGGCGGGGAGCTGTTTTTT.

The chain is built from TRBV25-1 and TRBJ2-5; 8 positions match TRBD1. The V segment lost 1 base and the J segment 0 bases; nucleotides outside the gene matches: 7. CDR1 and CDR2 (germline): MGHDK, SYGVNS. The CDR3 contains 17 residues. CDR3 loop: CASSESPPDRDQETQYF. CDR3 sequence (DNA): TGTGCCAGCAGTGAATCGCCCCCGGACAGGGACCAAGAGACCCAGTACTTC.

The chain employs TRBV11-2 and TRBJ2-1; 8 bases are shared with TRBD2. The CDR3 runs 18 residues. Trimming took 1 base from V and 0 from J; bases not matched to a gene: 8. Germline V gene lookup returns CDR1 SGHAT and CDR2 FQNNGV. The DNA for the CDR3 is TGTGCCAGCAGCTTAGGCGGGGGGCTGTCCAGCTCCTACAATGAGCAGTTCTTC. Translating gives CASSLGGGLSSSYNEQFF. The variable domain in full, with the rest retrieved from reference TRBV11-2 and TRBJ2-1, is EAGVAQSPRYKIIEKRQSVAFWCNPISGHATLYWYQQILGQGPKLLIQFQNNGVVDDSQLPKDRFSAERLKGVDSTLKIQPAKLEDSAVYLCASSLGGGLSSSYNEQFFGPGTRLTVL.

Only a few counts were recorded for this clone. The rearrangement joins TRBV5-1 to TRBJ1-1; D not certain. The CDR3 has 14 residues. The germline CDR1 and CDR2 sequences are SGHRS and YFSETQ. Trimming stripped 4 bases from V and 7 bases from J, with 17 bases between. CDR3 sequence: CASSAATVRNEAFF. CDR3 nucleotides: TGCGCCAGCAGCGCGGCGACTGTGAGAAATGAAGCTTTCTTT.

The CDR3 sequence: CASSQDSILAGGPRETQYF. The CDR3 nucleotides are TGTGCCAGCAGCCAAGATTCCATTTTAGCGGGAGGGCCTCGAGAGACCCAGTACTTC. The chain employs TRBV4-2 and TRBJ2-5, with TRBD2 matching over 11 bases. Germline CDR1 is LGHNA and CDR2 is YNFKEQ. Germline trimming cut 0 bases from V and 4 bases from J; bases unmatched to any gene: 13. This CDR3 region has 19 residues.

This rearrangement joins TRBV5-1 to TRBJ1-2; 8 bases map to TRBD1. The germline gives CDR1 SGHRS, CDR2 YFSETQ. This CDR3 region has 15 residues. V trimming: 0 bases; J trimming: 6 bases; junction bases outside the gene matches: 7. The CDR3 protein is CASSLAQGARNGYTF. In DNA, the CDR3 is TGCGCCAGCAGCTTGGCCCAGGGGGCGCGAAATGGCTACACCTTC.

In nucleotides, the CDR3 is TGTGCCAGCAGCAAAGGACAGTCTAATGAAAAACTGTTTTTT. It specifies CASSKGQSNEKLFF. This chain links TRBV7-9 with TRBJ1-4, with D perhaps matching TRBD1 (6 bases). Trimming removed 5 bases at V and 3 bases at J, with 10 bases between. Per germline, CDR1 SEHNR and CDR2 FQNEAQ (reference sequence). The CDR3 contains 14 residues.

The chain carries TRBV5-1 and TRBJ1-1; D gene unclear. Deletions cut 0 bases from V and 2 bases from J, with 5 bases between. This CDR3 contains 13 residues. Per germline, CDR1 SGHRS and CDR2 YFSETQ. CDR3 sequence: CASSLGYNTEAFF. The CDR3 DNA reads as TGCGCCAGCAGCTTGGGATACAACACTGAAGCTTTCTTT.

The chain's CDR3 is CASSQEASAYEQYF. For the CDR3, the DNA is TGCGCCAGCAGCCAAGAGGCTAGCGCCTACGAGCAGTACTTC. This chain connects TRBV4-3 to TRBJ2-7; D is perhaps TRBD2 (6 bases). The germline gives CDR1 LGHNA, CDR2 YSLEER. The V end lost 0 bases, the J end lost 2 bases, and 8 bases lay between the germline ends. The CDR3 covers 14 residues.